Following are 26 T cell receptor beta chains from one sample sequenced in a study of blood T cell repertoires in COVID-19. The table came from immunoSEQ multiplex PCR; TCRdb's copy has only in-frame clones and leaves some out. Of 250,000 or so clones in the sample, around 93% were seen once. Input material: PBMCs or T cells enriched from blood (not recorded which). The origin of the receptors is a man aged 40-49 years who had been exposed to COVID-19.

The gene calls are TRBV29-1 and TRBJ1-5, with D maybe TRBD1 (6 bases). Germline-derived CDR1 and CDR2 are SQVTM and ANQGSEA. CDR3 length equals 12 residues. Trimming took 6 bases from V and 4 from J, leaving 10 bases between them. CDR3 in amino acids: CSVLTGNQPQHF. Written as DNA, the CDR3 is TGCAGCGTACTTACAGGGAATCAGCCCCAGCATTTT.

This sequence joins TRBV7-3 and TRBJ2-2; TRBD1 matches 7 bases. Losses at the gene ends were 2 bases for V and 3 bases for J; bases not matched to a gene: 9. The germline V gene encodes CDR1 SGHTA and CDR2 FQGTGA. The CDR3 has 17 amino acids. The CDR3 region has the DNA TGTGCCAGCAGCTTAGTATCCGGGACAGCAGACACCGGGGAGCTGTTTTTT. Translation: CASSLVSGTADTGELFF.

V is TRBV28 and J is TRBJ1-5, with 9 bases that match TRBD1. Germline CDR1 reads MDHEN; CDR2 reads SYDVKM. The V gene end was trimmed by 8 bases and the J gene end by 6 bases; junction bases not matched to a gene: 11. CDR3 size: 15 residues. The CDR3 DNA is TGTGCCAGCGGAAAAGGGGGACAGGGAGCTCAGCCCCAGCATTTT. Its translation: CASGKGGQGAQPQHF.

This chain uses TRBV11-2 with TRBJ2-7; D perhaps matches TRBD2 (6 bases). CDR1 is SGHAT and CDR2 is FQNNGV in the germline V gene. CDR3 length: 16 amino acids. Trimming cost V 5 bases and J 0 bases, with 17 bases left between them. For the CDR3, the DNA is TGTGCCAGCAGCCAAAATTGGGACTCAGACTCCTACGAGCAGTACTTC. This sequence encodes CASSQNWDSDSYEQYF.

The chain has TRBV13 and TRBJ1-5; TRBD1 matches at 12 bases. This CDR3 spans 14 amino acids. Germline V gene sequence: CDR1 PRHDT, CDR2 FYEKMQ (reference sequence). V was pared by 4 bases and J by 9 bases, with 4 bases of the junction left unmatched. The CDR3 DNA is TGTGCCAGCAGCTCCGGGACAGGGGGCACGCCCCAGCATTTT. Residues: CASSSGTGGTPQHF. Full variable domain (missing parts from reference TRBV13 and TRBJ1-5): AAGVIQSPRHLIKEKRETATLKCYPIPRHDTVYWYQQGPGQDPQFLISFYEKMQSDKGSIPDRFSAQQFSDYHSELNMSSLELGDSALYFCASSSGTGGTPQHFGDGTRLSIL.

V and J are TRBV14 and TRBJ1-6; 7 bases line up with TRBD1. The CDR3 is 16 residues long. V was pared by 1 base and J by 7 bases, with 7 bases of the junction left unmatched. CDR1 and CDR2 (germline): SGHDN, FVKESK. The CDR3 nucleotides read TGTGCCAGCAGCCAAGGGTCAGGGGGAAAGAATTCACCCCTCCACTTT. Encoded protein: CASSQGSGGKNSPLHF.

The CDR3 DNA follows: TGCGCCAGCAGCTTGGGCGTAGCGGGGGGCACCGGGGAGCTGTTTTTT. Its protein product is CASSLGVAGGTGELFF. The V gene is TRBV5-1, the J gene TRBJ2-2; 10 positions match TRBD2. The CDR3 runs to 16 residues. Per the germline V gene, CDR1 is SGHRS and CDR2 is YFSETQ. V shed 0 bases, J shed 4 bases, and the junction held 3 bases outside the gene matches.

The chain links TRBV27 to TRBJ2-7; 10 nucleotides match TRBD2. V was pared by 7 bases and J by 5 bases, with 5 bases of the junction left unmatched. CDR1 and CDR2 from the germline V gene are MNHEY and SMNVEV (reference sequence). The CDR3 sequence is 13 residues long. CDR3 DNA: TGTGCCAGCAATAAGCGGGAGGGTAACGAGCAGTACTTC. It codes for CASNKREGNEQYF.

The chain carries TRBV7-3 and TRBJ2-2, with a weak D call TRBD2 (6 bases). V dropped 1 base and J dropped 0 bases, with 12 bases sitting between them. Germline V gene lookup returns CDR1 SGHTA and CDR2 FQGTGA. CDR3 length: 17 residues. The CDR3 is CASSLIFGTSNTGELFF. Written as DNA, the CDR3 is TGTGCCAGCAGCTTAATTTTCGGGACTTCGAACACCGGGGAGCTGTTTTTT.

The chain combines TRBV7-9 with TRBJ2-5; a possible D gene is TRBD2 (6 bases). The CDR3 runs to 16 residues. V was pared by 1 base and J by 5 bases, with 17 bases between. CDR1 is SEHNR, CDR2 FQNEAQ, per germline (reference sequence). CDR3 nucleotides: TGTGCCAGCAGCTTAGGGATCAGGACGGCGGGGGAGACCCAGTACTTC. The encoded protein is CASSLGIRTAGETQYF.

The chain uses TRBV7-2 and TRBJ2-1, with TRBD2 matching 8 bases. Trimming cost V 6 bases and J 3 bases; bases outside gene matches: 13. Per germline, CDR1 SGHTA and CDR2 FQGNSA. The CDR3 is 17 amino acids. CDR3 amino acids: CASRVNIAGRIYNEQFF. The CDR3 region has the DNA TGTGCCAGCAGGGTTAACATAGCGGGGAGGATCTACAATGAGCAGTTCTTC.

Only one count was recorded for this clone. The rearrangement joins TRBV28 to TRBJ2-2, with no clear D. The CDR3 spans 12 residues. The V end was cut by 1 base, the J end by 9 bases, with 6 bases between. Germline loops: CDR1 MDHEN, CDR2 SYDVKM. The CDR3 DNA reads TGTGCCAGCAGTTTATTGGGCAGGGAGCTGTTTTTT. Its protein is CASSLLGRELFF.

V gene TRBV29-1 combines with J gene TRBJ1-5; 8 bases fit TRBD1. The ends lost 6 bases at V and 6 bases at J; junction bases unmatched: 7. Germline CDR1 is SQVTM and CDR2 is ANQGSEA. The CDR3 is made up of 13 amino acids. The CDR3 DNA follows: TGCAGCGTGAGGACAGGGAGGGGTCAGCCCCAGCATTTT. This codes for CSVRTGRGQPQHF.

The chain has TRBV13 and TRBJ2-3, with 7 positions matching TRBD2. The CDR3 totals 16 residues. V shed 5 bases, J shed 4 bases, and the junction held 12 bases outside the gene matches. Germline V gives CDR1 PRHDT, CDR2 FYEKMQ (reference sequence). CDR3 nucleotide sequence: TGTGCCAGCAGCCGCCCTCGGACTAGGAGCCCAGATACGCAGTATTTT. Its translation is CASSRPRTRSPDTQYF.

The rearrangement joins TRBV11-1 to TRBJ1-2; no clear D. Trimming took 5 bases from V and 1 from J, leaving 8 bases between them. The CDR3 extends over 13 amino acids. CDR1 SGHAT and CDR2 FQDESV come from the germline V gene (reference sequence). In DNA form, the CDR3 reads TGTGCCAGCAGCATAGGAGTTAACTATGGCTACACCTTC. It translates to CASSIGVNYGYTF.

V gene TRBV9 combines with J gene TRBJ1-6; tentatively, D is TRBD1 (6 bases). Trimming pared 0 bases from V and 9 bases from J, leaving 13 bases between. This CDR3 spans 15 amino acids. Germline CDR1 and CDR2: SGDLS and YYNGEE. CDR3 bases: TGTGCCAGCAGCGTAGTTGGGGGCGGTGGTTCACCCCTCCACTTT. This translates into CASSVVGGGGSPLHF. The complete variable domain, with remaining parts taken from reference TRBV9 and TRBJ1-6, reads DSGVTQTPKHLITATGQRVTLRCSPRSGDLSVYWYQQSLDQGLQFLIQYYNGEERAKGNILERFSAQQFPDLHSELNLSSLELGDSALYFCASSVVGGGGSPLHFGNGTRLTVT.

The rearrangement uses TRBV29-1 and TRBJ2-7; 8 bases agree with TRBD1. This CDR3 is 15 amino acids long. J gave up 2 bases and V 0 bases, and 6 bases lay outside the gene matches. Germline assignment: CDR1 SQVTM and CDR2 ANQGSEA. This CDR3 reads CSVEERGQVPYEQYF. The CDR3 bases are TGCAGCGTTGAAGAAAGGGGACAGGTGCCCTACGAGCAGTACTTC.

This clone was recorded once. J is TRBJ2-5 and V is TRBV20-1, with D possibly being TRBD2 (5 bases). Germline V gene data show CDR1 as DFQATT and CDR2 as SNEGSKA (reference sequence). The CDR3 covers 16 residues. V gave up 3 bases and J gave up 5 bases, with 22 bases separating them. CDR3 DNA sequence: TGCAGTGCTAGTAAGGCTAGCAAGGGAGCAATGGAGACCCAGTACTTC. It translates to CSASKASKGAMETQYF.

The rearrangement uses TRBV6-1 and TRBJ1-2, with D possibly being TRBD1 (6 bases). The V gene's germline CDR1 is MNHNS and CDR2 SASEGT. This CDR3 region has 16 residues. Trimming took off 1 base at V and 4 bases at J, with 16 bases between the two ends. The CDR3 nucleotides read TGTGCCAGCAGTGAAGAACGGCAGGGGCTAGCCTATGGCTACACCTTC. It encodes CASSEERQGLAYGYTF.

In its sample, this clone was seen once. This rearrangement joins TRBV12-5 to TRBJ2-7; 12 bases line up with TRBD2. The CDR3 loop spans 15 amino acids. The V gene end was trimmed by 1 base and the J gene end by 6 bases; junction bases not matched to a gene: 4. CDR1 LGHNT and CDR2 FRNRAP come from the germline V gene. This CDR3 reads CASGLGLAGDPEQYF. In DNA form, the CDR3 reads TGTGCTAGTGGTTTGGGACTAGCGGGAGACCCCGAGCAGTACTTC.

V usage is TRBV6-2 or TRBV6-3 and J usage is TRBJ1-1; D possibly corresponds to TRBD1 (5 bases). CDR3 length equals 17 residues. The germline CDR1 and CDR2 sequences are MNHEY and SVGEGT. V lost 4 bases to trimming and J lost 5 bases, with 23 bases between them. CDR3 loop: CASSFMQGEGFRTEAFF. The CDR3 DNA reads TGTGCCAGCAGTTTCATGCAGGGTGAAGGGTTTCGGACTGAAGCTTTCTTT.

J is TRBJ1-6 and V is TRBV6-5; D call uncertain. Trimming removed 3 bases at V and 7 bases at J, with 13 bases between. Germline V gene sequence: CDR1 MNHEY, CDR2 SVGAGI. This CDR3 is 15 amino acids long. In nucleotides, the CDR3 is TGTGCCAGCAGTTATGGCGGGGTTGGGAATTCACCCCTCCACTTT. Translation: CASSYGGVGNSPLHF.

The V gene is TRBV4-3, the J gene TRBJ1-1; maybe TRBD1 (6 bases). V lost 4 bases, J lost 4 bases, and 31 bases lay in between. Germline lookup yields CDR1 LGHNA and CDR2 YSLEER. The CDR3 loop spans 20 amino acids. The CDR3 region has the DNA TGCGCCAGCAGCCCCATTAACTTAAACCCTTTGGGGGGGCGCGGCACTGAAGCTTTCTTT. Protein: CASSPINLNPLGGRGTEAFF.

The rearrangement links TRBV11-2 to TRBJ2-3; 7 bases are a match to TRBD2. CDR3 length equals 15 residues. The germline gives CDR1 SGHAT, CDR2 FQNNGV. The ends lost 4 bases at V and 0 bases at J; junction bases unmatched: 4. CDR3 nucleotide sequence: TGTGCCAGCAGCTCATCGGGGGGTAGCACAGATACGCAGTATTTT. Encoded protein: CASSSSGGSTDTQYF.

This chain connects TRBV19 to TRBJ1-5; unclear D gene. V dropped 3 bases and J dropped 7 bases, with 10 bases sitting between them. The germline CDR1 and CDR2 sequences are LNHDA and SQIVND (reference sequence). The CDR3 has 13 amino acids. The CDR3, as DNA: TGTGCCAGTAGTATCCCAGGCACCCAGCCCCAGCATTTT. This codes for CASSIPGTQPQHF.

This chain uses TRBV7-8 with TRBJ2-7; 7 bases line up with TRBD2. Per germline, CDR1 SGHVS and CDR2 FQNEAQ. The CDR3 extends over 13 amino acids. V trimming: 2 bases; J trimming: 6 bases; junction bases outside the gene matches: 4. Here the CDR3 reads CASSLSGGGEQYF. CDR3 nucleotide sequence: TGTGCCAGCAGCTTATCGGGGGGTGGCGAGCAGTACTTC.